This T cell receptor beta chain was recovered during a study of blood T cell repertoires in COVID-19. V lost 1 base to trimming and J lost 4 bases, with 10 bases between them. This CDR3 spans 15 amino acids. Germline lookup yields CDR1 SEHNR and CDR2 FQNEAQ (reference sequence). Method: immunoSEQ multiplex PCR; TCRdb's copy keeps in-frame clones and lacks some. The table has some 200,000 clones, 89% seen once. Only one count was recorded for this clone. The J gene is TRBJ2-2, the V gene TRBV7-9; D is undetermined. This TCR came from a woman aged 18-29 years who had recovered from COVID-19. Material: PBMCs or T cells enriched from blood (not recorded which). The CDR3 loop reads CASSLGYRSTGELFF. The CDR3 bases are TGTGCCAGCAGCTTAGGGTACAGATCCACCGGGGAGCTGTTTTTT.